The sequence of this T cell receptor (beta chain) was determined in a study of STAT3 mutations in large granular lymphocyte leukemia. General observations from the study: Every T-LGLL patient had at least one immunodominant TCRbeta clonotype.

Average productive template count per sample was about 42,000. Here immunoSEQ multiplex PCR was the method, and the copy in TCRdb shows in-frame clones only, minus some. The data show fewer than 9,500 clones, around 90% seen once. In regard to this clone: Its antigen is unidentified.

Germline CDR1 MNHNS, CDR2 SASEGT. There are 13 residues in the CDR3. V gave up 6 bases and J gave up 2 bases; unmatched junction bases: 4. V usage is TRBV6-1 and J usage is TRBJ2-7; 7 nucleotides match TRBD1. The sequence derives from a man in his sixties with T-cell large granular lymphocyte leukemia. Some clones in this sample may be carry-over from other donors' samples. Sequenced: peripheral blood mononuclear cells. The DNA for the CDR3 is TGTGCCAGCAGGTTGACAGGGCCCTACGAGCAGTACTTC. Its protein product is CASRLTGPYEQYF.